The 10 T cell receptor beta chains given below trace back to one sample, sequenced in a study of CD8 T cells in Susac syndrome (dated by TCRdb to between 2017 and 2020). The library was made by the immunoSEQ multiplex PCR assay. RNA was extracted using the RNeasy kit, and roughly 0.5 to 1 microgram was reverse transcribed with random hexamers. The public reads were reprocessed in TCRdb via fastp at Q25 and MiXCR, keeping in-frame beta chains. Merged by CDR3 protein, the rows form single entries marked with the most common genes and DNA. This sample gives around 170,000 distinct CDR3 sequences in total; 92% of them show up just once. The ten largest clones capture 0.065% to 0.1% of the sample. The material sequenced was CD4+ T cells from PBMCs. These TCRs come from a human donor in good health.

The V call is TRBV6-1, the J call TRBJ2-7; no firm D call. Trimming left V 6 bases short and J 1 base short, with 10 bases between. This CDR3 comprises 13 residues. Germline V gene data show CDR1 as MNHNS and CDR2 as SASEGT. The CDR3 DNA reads TGTGCCAGCAGCGAGGACCGGTCCTACGAGCAGTACTTC. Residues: CASSEDRSYEQYF.

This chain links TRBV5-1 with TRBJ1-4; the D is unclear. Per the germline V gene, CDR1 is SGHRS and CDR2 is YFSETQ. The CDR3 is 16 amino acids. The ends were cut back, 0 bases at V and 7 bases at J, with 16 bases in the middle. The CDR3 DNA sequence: TGCGCCAGCAGCTTGGGATTGGGAAACCGGGGTGAAAAACTGTTTTTT. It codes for CASSLGLGNRGEKLFF. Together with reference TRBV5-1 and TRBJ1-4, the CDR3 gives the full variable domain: KAGVTQTPRYLIKTRGQQVTLSCSPISGHRSVSWYQQTPGQGLQFLFEYFSETQRNKGNFPGRFSGRQFSNSRSEMNVSTLELGDSALYLCASSLGLGNRGEKLFFGSGTQLSVL.

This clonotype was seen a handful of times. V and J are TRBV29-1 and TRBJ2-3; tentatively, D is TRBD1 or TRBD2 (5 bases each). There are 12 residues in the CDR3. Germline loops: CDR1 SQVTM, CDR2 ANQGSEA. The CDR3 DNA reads TGCAACGGGAAAGGGGCGTCAGATACGCAGTATTTT. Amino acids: CNGKGASDTQYF.

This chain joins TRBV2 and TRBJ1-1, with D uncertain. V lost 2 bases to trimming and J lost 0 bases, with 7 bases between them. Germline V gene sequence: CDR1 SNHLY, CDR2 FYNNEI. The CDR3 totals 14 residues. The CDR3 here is CASSEPSMNTEAFF. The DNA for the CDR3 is TGTGCCAGCAGTGAACCTAGCATGAACACTGAAGCTTTCTTT.

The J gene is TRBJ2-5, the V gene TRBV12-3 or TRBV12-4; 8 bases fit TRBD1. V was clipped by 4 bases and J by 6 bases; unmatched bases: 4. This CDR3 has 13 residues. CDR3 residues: CASSWTGSKTQYF. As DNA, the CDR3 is TGTGCCAGCAGTTGGACAGGGTCGAAGACCCAGTACTTC.

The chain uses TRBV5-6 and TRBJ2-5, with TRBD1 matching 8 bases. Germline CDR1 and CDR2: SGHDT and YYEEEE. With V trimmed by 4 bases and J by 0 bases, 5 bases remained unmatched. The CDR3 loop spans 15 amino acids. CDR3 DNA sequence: TGTGCCAGCAGCCCATACAGGGGGTACCAAGAGACCCAGTACTTC. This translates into CASSPYRGYQETQYF.

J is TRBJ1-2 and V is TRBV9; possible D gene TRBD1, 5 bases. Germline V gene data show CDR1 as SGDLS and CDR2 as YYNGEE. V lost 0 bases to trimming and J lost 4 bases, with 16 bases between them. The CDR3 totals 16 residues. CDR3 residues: CASSVEGGAYGYGYTF. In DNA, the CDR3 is TGTGCCAGCAGCGTAGAAGGAGGGGCCTATGGCTATGGCTACACCTTC.

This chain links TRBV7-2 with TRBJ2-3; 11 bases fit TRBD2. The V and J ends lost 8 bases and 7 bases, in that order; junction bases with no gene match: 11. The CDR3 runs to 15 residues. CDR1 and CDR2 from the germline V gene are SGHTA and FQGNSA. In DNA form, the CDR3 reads TGTGCCAGCCACCTAGGACTAGCGGGCCCGAATACGCAGTATTTT. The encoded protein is CASHLGLAGPNTQYF.

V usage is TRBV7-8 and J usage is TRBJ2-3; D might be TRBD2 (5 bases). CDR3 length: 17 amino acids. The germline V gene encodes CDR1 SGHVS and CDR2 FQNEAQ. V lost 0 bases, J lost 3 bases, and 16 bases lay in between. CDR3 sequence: CASSLASGRRFTDTQYF. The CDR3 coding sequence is TGTGCCAGCAGCTTAGCGTCGGGCAGGAGGTTTACAGATACGCAGTATTTT.

The CDR3 DNA sequence: TGTGCCAGCAGTTACCCCCAGACTAGCGGGAGAGGGAGCACAGATACGCAGTATTTT. As protein: CASSYPQTSGRGSTDTQYF. The chain uses TRBV6-5 and TRBJ2-3; 12 bases line up with TRBD2. The CDR3 consists of 19 residues. Germline assignment: CDR1 MNHEY and CDR2 SVGAGI. V lost 2 bases, J lost 0 bases, and 9 bases stayed unmatched.